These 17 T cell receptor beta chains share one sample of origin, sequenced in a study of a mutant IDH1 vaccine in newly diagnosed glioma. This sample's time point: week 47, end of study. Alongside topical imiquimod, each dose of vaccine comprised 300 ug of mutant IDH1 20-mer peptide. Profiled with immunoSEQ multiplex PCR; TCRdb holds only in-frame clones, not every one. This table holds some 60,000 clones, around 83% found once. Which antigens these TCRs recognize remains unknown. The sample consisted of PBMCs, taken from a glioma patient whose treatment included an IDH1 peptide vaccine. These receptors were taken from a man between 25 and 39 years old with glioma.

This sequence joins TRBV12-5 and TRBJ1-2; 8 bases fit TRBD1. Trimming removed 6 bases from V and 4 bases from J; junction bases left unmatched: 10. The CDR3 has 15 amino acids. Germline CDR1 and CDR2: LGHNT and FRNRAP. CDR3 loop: CASGPNHRGTYGYTF. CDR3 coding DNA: TGTGCTAGTGGGCCTAACCACAGGGGGACCTATGGCTACACCTTC.

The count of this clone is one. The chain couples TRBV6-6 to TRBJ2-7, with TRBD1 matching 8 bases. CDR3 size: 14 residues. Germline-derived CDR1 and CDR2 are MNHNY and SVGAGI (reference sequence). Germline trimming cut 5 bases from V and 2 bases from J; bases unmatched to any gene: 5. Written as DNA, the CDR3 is TGTGCCAGCAGTAAAGGACAGGGAACCTACGAGCAGTACTTC. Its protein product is CASSKGQGTYEQYF.

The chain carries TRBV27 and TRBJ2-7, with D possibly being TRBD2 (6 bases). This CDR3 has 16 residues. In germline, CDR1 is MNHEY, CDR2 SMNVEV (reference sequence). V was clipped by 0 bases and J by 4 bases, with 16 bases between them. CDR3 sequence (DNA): TGTGCCAGCAGTTTATCGATAGCCTCGGGGGTTTACGAGCAGTACTTC. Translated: CASSLSIASGVYEQYF.

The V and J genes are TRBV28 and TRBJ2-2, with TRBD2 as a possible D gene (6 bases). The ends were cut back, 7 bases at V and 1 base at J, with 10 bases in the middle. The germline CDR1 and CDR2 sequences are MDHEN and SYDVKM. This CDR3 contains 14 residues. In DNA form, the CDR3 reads TGTGCCAGCACGGCGGGGCTGAACACCGGGGAGCTGTTTTTT. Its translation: CASTAGLNTGELFF.

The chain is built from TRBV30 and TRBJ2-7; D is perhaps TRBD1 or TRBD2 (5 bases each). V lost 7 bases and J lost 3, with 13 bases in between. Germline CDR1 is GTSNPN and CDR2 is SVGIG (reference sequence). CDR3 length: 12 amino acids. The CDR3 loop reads CALGTGNYEQYF. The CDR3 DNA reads TGTGCCTTAGGGACCGGAAACTACGAGCAGTACTTC.

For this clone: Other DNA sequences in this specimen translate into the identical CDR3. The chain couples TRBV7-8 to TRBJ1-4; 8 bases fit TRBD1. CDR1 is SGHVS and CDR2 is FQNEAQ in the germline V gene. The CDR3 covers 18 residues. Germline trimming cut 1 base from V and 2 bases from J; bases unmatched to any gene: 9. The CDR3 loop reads CASSLVRDRLSTNEKLFF. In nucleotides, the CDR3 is TGTGCCAGCAGCTTAGTTCGGGACAGGCTTTCGACTAATGAAAAACTGTTTTTT.

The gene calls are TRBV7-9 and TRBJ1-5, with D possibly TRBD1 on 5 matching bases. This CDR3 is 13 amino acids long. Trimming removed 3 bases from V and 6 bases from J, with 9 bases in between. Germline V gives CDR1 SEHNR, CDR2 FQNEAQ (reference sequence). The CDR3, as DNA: TGTGCCAGCAGCTTTGCAGGGACTCAGCCCCAGCATTTT. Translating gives CASSFAGTQPQHF.

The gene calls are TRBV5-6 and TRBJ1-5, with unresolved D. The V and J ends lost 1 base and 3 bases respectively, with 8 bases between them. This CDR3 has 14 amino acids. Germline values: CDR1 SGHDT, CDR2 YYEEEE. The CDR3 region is CASSLFQINQPQHF. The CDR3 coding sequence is TGTGCCAGCAGCTTGTTCCAGATCAATCAGCCCCAGCATTTT.

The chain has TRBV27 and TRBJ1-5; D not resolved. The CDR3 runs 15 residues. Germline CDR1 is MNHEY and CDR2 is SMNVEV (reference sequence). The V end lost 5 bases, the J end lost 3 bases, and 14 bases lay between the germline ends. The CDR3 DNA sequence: TGTGCCAGCAGTCCCCGCGAGAGGGCCAATCAGCCCCAGCATTTT. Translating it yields CASSPRERANQPQHF.

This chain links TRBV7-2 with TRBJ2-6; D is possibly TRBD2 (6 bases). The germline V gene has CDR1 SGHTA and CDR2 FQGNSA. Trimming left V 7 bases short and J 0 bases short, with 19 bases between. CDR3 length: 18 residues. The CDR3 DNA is TGTGCCAGCACCTTGAAGATGGGGGGAAGCTCTGGGGCCAACGTCCTGACTTTC. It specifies CASTLKMGGSSGANVLTF.

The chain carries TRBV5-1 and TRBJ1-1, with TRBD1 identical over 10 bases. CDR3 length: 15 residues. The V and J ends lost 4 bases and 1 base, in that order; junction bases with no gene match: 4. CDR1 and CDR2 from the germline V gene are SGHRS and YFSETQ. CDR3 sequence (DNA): TGCGCCAGCAGCCCTTGGACAGGGGGGAACACTGAAGCTTTCTTT. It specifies CASSPWTGGNTEAFF.

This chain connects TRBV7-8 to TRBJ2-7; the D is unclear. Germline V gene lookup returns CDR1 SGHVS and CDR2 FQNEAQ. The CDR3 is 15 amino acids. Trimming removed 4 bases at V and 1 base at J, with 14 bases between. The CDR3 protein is CASSSKGSRSYEQYF. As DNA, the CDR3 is TGTGCCAGCAGCTCGAAGGGATCGCGTTCCTACGAGCAGTACTTC.

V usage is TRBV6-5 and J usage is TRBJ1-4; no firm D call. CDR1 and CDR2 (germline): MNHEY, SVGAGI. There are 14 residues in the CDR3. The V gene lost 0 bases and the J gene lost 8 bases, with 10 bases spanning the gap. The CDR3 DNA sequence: TGTGCCAGCAGTTACTCGGACTTAGCGGAAAAACTGTTTTTT. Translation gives CASSYSDLAEKLFF.

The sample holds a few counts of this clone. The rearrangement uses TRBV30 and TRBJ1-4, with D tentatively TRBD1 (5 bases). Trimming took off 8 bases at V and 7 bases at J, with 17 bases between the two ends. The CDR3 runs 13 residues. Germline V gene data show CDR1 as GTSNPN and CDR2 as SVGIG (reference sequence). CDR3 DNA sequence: TGTGCCGGGGATTTAGCTGGGGGTGAAAAACTGTTTTTT. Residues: CAGDLAGGEKLFF.

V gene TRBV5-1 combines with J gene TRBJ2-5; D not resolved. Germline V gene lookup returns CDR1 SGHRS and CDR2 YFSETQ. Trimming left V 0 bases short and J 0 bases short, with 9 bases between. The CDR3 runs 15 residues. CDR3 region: CASSLGRMYQETQYF. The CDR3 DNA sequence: TGCGCCAGCAGCTTGGGACGGATGTACCAAGAGACCCAGTACTTC. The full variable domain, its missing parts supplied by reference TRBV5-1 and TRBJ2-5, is KAGVTQTPRYLIKTRGQQVTLSCSPISGHRSVSWYQQTPGQGLQFLFEYFSETQRNKGNFPGRFSGRQFSNSRSEMNVSTLELGDSALYLCASSLGRMYQETQYFGPGTRLLVL.

The CDR3 coding sequence is TGTGCCAGCAAGAGGACAGGGTATAACTATGGCTACACCTTC. Its protein is CASKRTGYNYGYTF. The chain carries TRBV13 and TRBJ1-2, with 8 bases identical to TRBD1. J gave up 1 base and V 7 bases, and 5 bases lay outside the gene matches. Germline-derived CDR1 and CDR2 are PRHDT and FYEKMQ (reference sequence). This CDR3 comprises 14 residues.

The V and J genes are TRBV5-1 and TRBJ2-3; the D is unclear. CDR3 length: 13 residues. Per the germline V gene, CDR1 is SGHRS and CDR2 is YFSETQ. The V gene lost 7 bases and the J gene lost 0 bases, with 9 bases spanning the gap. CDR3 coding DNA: TGCGCCAGCGGGCTCGGAAGCACAGATACGCAGTATTTT. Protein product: CASGLGSTDTQYF.